The 15 T cell receptor beta chains given below trace back to one sample, sequenced in a study of blood T cell repertoires in COVID-19 (dated by TCRdb to the early 2020s). The method behind the library was the immunoSEQ multiplex PCR assay. The table comes from immuneACCESS by way of TCRdb, which keeps in-frame sequences with V and J called. Part of the clones is missing from these tables; in studies checked, under half for an unresolved V gene and the rest for unknown reasons. The sample includes 300,000 or so clones, with about 90% observed a single time. The ten largest clones take up approximately 1% of the sample. The sample was PBMCs or T cells enriched from blood (not recorded which). Receptors originate from a woman under 40 who had recovered from COVID-19.

The chain combines TRBV7-2 with TRBJ2-3, with TRBD2 identical over 11 bases. The CDR3 contains 16 residues. CDR1 and CDR2 (germline): SGHTA, FQGNSA. J lost 0 bases, V lost 1 base, and 0 bases had no gene match. CDR3 DNA sequence: TGTGCCAGCAGCTTAGTAGCGGGGGGGAGCACAGATACGCAGTATTTT. Protein: CASSLVAGGSTDTQYF.

V usage is TRBV6-2 or TRBV6-3 and J usage is TRBJ1-5; D is unresolved. The CDR3 is 17 amino acids. The V and J ends lost 5 bases and 2 bases respectively, with 19 bases between them. CDR1 and CDR2 (germline): MNHEY, SVGEGT. CDR3 sequence reads: CASSTHSGEYGNQPQHF. The DNA of the CDR3 is TGTGCCAGCAGTACTCACTCCGGGGAGTATGGCAATCAGCCCCAGCATTTT.

The chain joins TRBV7-9 to TRBJ1-1, with no clear D. Germline CDR1 is SEHNR and CDR2 is FQNEAQ (reference sequence). The V end was cut by 5 bases, the J end by 5 bases, with 15 bases between. This CDR3 has 14 residues. Here the CDR3 reads CASSHKEAATEAFF. CDR3 sequence (DNA): TGTGCCAGCAGCCACAAAGAGGCAGCTACTGAAGCTTTCTTT.

In the case of this clone: Other DNA sequences within the sample encode an identical CDR3. The genes are TRBV12-3 or TRBV12-4 and TRBJ2-7; perhaps TRBD1 as D (5 bases). This CDR3 contains 13 residues. Trimming removed 2 bases from V and 4 bases from J, with 9 bases in between. The CDR3 DNA is TGTGCCAGCAGTTTACGGCAGGGTTACGAGCAGTACTTC. This translates into CASSLRQGYEQYF.

This chain connects TRBV5-6 to TRBJ2-6; 7 nucleotides agree with TRBD1. The CDR3 totals 17 residues. Germline V gene sequence: CDR1 SGHDT, CDR2 YYEEEE. J lost 1 base, V lost 3 bases, and 7 bases had no gene match. The CDR3 region is CASSWGQRTSGANVLTF. CDR3 nucleotides: TGTGCCAGCAGCTGGGGACAGAGGACGTCTGGGGCCAACGTCCTGACTTTC.

This CDR3 is CASSPSGGARDEQFF. In nucleotides, the CDR3 is TGTGCCAGCAGCCCCAGCGGGGGGGCCCGCGATGAGCAGTTCTTC. The chain uses TRBV7-9 and TRBJ2-1, with 10 bases matching TRBD2. CDR1 and CDR2 from the germline V gene are SEHNR and FQNEAQ (reference sequence). CDR3 length: 15 residues. V lost 5 bases and J lost 8; bases outside the gene matches: 9. Complete variable domain (other parts from reference TRBV7-9 and TRBJ2-1): DTGVSQNPRHKITKRGQNVTFRCDPISEHNRLYWYRQTLGQGPEFLTYFQNEAQLEKSRLLSDRFSAERPKGSFSTLEIQRTEQGDSAMYLCASSPSGGARDEQFFGPGTRLTVL.

The chain recombines TRBV19 with TRBJ1-5, with D perhaps matching TRBD1 (5 bases). V lost 2 bases to trimming and J lost 9 bases, with 8 bases between them. In germline, CDR1 is LNHDA, CDR2 SQIVND (reference sequence). The CDR3 has 12 residues. The CDR3 region has the DNA TGTGCCAGTAGTATACAGGGTGGGCCCCAGCATTTT. This sequence encodes CASSIQGGPQHF.

This chain connects TRBV5-4 to TRBJ2-3; 8 bases are shared with TRBD2. CDR1 and CDR2 from the germline V gene are SGHNT and YYREEE (reference sequence). CDR3 length equals 15 residues. The V and J ends lost 5 bases and 2 bases, in that order; junction bases with no gene match: 7. In nucleotides, the CDR3 is TGTGCCAGCAGTTCTAAGCGGGGGCCCACAGATACGCAGTATTTT. The encoded protein is CASSSKRGPTDTQYF.

The chain is built from TRBV7-2 and TRBJ1-1, with 8 nucleotides matching TRBD1. The CDR3 has 16 amino acids. Germline V gene lookup returns CDR1 SGHTA and CDR2 FQGNSA. With V trimmed by 5 bases and J by 6 bases, 14 bases remained unmatched. CDR3 DNA sequence: TGTGCCAGCAGCACCTCGGACAGGGCGCGAGGCTCTGAAGCTTTCTTT. Translated, it gives CASSTSDRARGSEAFF.

The V gene is TRBV10-2, the J gene TRBJ2-7; D is ambiguous. Germline values: CDR1 WSHSY, CDR2 SAAADI. The length of the CDR3 is 12 residues. V was pared by 0 bases and J by 3 bases, with 3 bases between. CDR3 DNA sequence: TGCGCCAGCAGTGAGTCCGGCTACGAGCAGTACTTC. Protein: CASSESGYEQYF.

The gene calls are TRBV9 and TRBJ2-7; perhaps TRBD2 as D (6 bases). Trimming shortened V by 0 bases and J by 4 bases, and 20 bases separated the two germline ends. The CDR3 is 17 residues long. Germline assignment: CDR1 SGDLS and CDR2 YYNGEE. The CDR3, as DNA: TGTGCCAGCAGCGTAGCTGGGCTGGGACTGACTCCGTACGAGCAGTACTTC. As protein: CASSVAGLGLTPYEQYF.

This chain joins TRBV5-1 and TRBJ2-7; 8 positions agree with TRBD1. The CDR3 totals 13 residues. V shed 4 bases and J 7 bases; nucleotides not matched to a gene: 7. Germline assignment: CDR1 SGHRS and CDR2 YFSETQ. CDR3 protein: CASSETGGREQYF. CDR3 DNA sequence: TGCGCCAGCAGCGAAACAGGGGGGCGAGAGCAGTACTTC. Using reference TRBV5-1 and TRBJ2-7 for the parts outside the CDR3, the full variable domain is KAGVTQTPRYLIKTRGQQVTLSCSPISGHRSVSWYQQTPGQGLQFLFEYFSETQRNKGNFPGRFSGRQFSNSRSEMNVSTLELGDSALYLCASSETGGREQYFGPGTRLTVT.

The gene calls are TRBV7-8 and TRBJ2-1; TRBD2 aligns across 11 bases. Germline V gives CDR1 SGHVS, CDR2 FQNEAQ. The CDR3 has 15 residues. J lost 8 bases, V lost 5 bases, and 8 bases had no gene match. CDR3 loop: CASSPRTSGYDEQFF. The CDR3 DNA reads TGTGCCAGCAGCCCACGGACTAGCGGGTATGATGAGCAGTTCTTC.

This clone was seen only a few times. The J gene is TRBJ1-2, the V gene TRBV2; D is ambiguous. Trimming shortened V by 4 bases and J by 8 bases, and 17 bases separated the two germline ends. The CDR3 runs 14 residues. Germline values: CDR1 SNHLY, CDR2 FYNNEI. This CDR3 reads CASSAGRPRQGYTF. CDR3 nucleotide sequence: TGTGCCAGCAGTGCGGGGAGGCCCAGGCAGGGCTACACCTTC.

A few counts support this clone. The CDR3 region is CASSPSAGFGNTIYF. CDR3 bases: TGTGCCAGCAGCCCGTCGGCAGGGTTTGGGAACACCATATATTTT. The chain couples TRBV7-9 to TRBJ1-3; D is possibly TRBD1 (5 bases). Trimming took 5 bases from V and 7 from J, leaving 18 bases between them. Germline-derived CDR1 and CDR2 are SEHNR and FQNEAQ (reference sequence). The CDR3 has 15 amino acids.